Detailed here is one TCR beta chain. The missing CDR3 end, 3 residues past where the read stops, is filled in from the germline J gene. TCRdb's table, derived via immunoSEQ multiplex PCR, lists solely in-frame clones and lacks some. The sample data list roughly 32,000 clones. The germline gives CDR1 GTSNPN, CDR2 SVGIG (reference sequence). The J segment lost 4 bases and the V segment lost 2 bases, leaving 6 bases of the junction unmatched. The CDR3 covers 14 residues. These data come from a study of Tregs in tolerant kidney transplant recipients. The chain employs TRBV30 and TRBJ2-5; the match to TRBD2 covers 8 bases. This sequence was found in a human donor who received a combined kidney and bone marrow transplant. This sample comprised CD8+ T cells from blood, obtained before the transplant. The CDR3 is CAWSPGLGRETQYF. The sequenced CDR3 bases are TGTGCCTGGAGTCCGGGACTAGGGCGAGAGACC.